This T cell receptor (beta chain) was retrieved from a study of shared clonotypes between healthy human individuals. For the study at large: A couple of women and a few men aged 18 to 49 made up the donors.

How the authors handled the data: Filtering of immunoSEQ junctional sequences could not match full-length read filtering. The protocol was immunoSEQ multiplex PCR, while the TCRdb copy is restricted to in-frame clones and leaves out a portion. The V and J calls and the clone size are those of that table, but D and trimming were determined from the DNA. Of roughly 700,000 clones in the sample, around 72% were seen once. V lost 6 bases and J 7 bases, leaving 18 bases between the germline ends. Germline V gene sequence: CDR1 MNHNY, CDR2 SVGAGI (reference sequence). The length of the CDR3 is 14 residues. Regarding the study as a whole: Owing to a small donor count, the genetic and exposure-history diversity represented was limited. It was the non-shared clonotypes that had lower generation probabilities than clonotypes shared by all four donors.

About this clone itself: Its antigen is undetermined.

Sequencing used memory CD4+ T cells sorted from blood. Subset meaning: CD45RA-negative fraction. The V call is TRBV6-6, the J call TRBJ1-2; TRBD1 is a possible D gene (5 bases). This clonotype was obtained from a woman aged 25 to 45 in good health. The CDR3 is CASSLLSGRAGYTF. CDR3 nucleotides: TGTGCCAGCAGCCTCCTTTCAGGGAGGGCTGGCTACACCTTC.